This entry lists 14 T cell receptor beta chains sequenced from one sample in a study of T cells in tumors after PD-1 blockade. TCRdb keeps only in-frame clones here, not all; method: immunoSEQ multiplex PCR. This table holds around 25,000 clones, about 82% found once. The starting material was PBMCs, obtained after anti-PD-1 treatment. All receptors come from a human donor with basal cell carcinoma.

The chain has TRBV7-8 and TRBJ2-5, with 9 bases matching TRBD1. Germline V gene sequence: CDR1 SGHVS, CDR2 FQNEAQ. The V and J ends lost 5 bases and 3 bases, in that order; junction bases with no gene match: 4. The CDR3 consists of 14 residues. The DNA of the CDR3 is TGTGCCAGCAGCCCGGGACAGGGTAAAGAGACCCAGTACTTC. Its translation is CASSPGQGKETQYF.

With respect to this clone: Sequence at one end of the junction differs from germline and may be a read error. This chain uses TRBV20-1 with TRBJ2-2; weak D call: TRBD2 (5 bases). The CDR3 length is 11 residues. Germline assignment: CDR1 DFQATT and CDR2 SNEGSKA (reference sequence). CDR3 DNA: TGCAGTGCTAGAGATTACCGGGGAGCTGTTTTT. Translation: CSARDYRGAVF.

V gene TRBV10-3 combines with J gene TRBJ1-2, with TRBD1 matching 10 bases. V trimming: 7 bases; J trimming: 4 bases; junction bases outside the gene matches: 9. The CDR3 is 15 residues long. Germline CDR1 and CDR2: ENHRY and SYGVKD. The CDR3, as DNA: TGTGCCATCAAGCCGGGACAGGGGACCTTCTATGGCTACACCTTC. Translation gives CAIKPGQGTFYGYTF.

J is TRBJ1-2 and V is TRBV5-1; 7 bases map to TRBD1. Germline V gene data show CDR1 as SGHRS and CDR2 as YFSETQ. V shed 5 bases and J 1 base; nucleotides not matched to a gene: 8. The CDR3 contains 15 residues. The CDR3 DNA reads TGCGCCAGCAGTTTATCACAGGGGTTTAACTATGGCTACACCTTC. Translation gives CASSLSQGFNYGYTF.

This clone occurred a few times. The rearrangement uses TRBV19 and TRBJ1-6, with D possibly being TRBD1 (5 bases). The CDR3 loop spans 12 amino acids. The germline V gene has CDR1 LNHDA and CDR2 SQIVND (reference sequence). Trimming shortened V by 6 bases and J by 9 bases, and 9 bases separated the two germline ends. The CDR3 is CASRQQGSPLHF. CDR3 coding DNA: TGTGCCAGTAGACAGCAGGGTTCACCCCTCCACTTT. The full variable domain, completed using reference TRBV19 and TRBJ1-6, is DGGITQSPKYLFRKEGQNVTLSCEQNLNHDAMYWYRQDPGQGLRLIYYSQIVNDFQKGDIAEGYSVSREKKESFPLTVTSAQKNPTAFYLCASRQQGSPLHFGNGTRLTVT.

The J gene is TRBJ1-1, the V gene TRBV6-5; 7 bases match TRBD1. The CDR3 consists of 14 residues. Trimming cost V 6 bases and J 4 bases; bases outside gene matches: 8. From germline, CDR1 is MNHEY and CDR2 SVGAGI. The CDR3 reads CASSYVDRRTEAFF. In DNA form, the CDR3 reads TGTGCCAGCAGCTACGTGGACAGGCGCACTGAAGCTTTCTTT.

CDR3 DNA sequence: TGTGCCAGCAGCACCCCGGGACAGCCAAACACCGGGGAGCTGTTTTTT. It codes for CASSTPGQPNTGELFF. The chain carries TRBV5-6 and TRBJ2-2, with 7 nucleotides matching TRBD1. Germline CDR1 is SGHDT and CDR2 is YYEEEE. Trimming took 4 bases from V and 2 from J; bases not matched to a gene: 8. The CDR3 extends over 16 amino acids. The complete variable domain, with remaining parts taken from reference TRBV5-6 and TRBJ2-2, reads DAGVTQSPTHLIKTRGQQVTLRCSPKSGHDTVSWYQQALGQGPQFIFQYYEEEERQRGNFPDRFSGHQFPNYSSELNVNALLLGDSALYLCASSTPGQPNTGELFFGEGSRLTVL.

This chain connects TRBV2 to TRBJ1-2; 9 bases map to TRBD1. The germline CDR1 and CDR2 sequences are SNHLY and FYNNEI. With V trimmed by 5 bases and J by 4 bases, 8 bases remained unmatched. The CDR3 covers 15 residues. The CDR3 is CASSPGTGFGYGYTF. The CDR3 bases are TGTGCCAGCAGTCCCGGGACAGGGTTTGGCTATGGCTACACCTTC.

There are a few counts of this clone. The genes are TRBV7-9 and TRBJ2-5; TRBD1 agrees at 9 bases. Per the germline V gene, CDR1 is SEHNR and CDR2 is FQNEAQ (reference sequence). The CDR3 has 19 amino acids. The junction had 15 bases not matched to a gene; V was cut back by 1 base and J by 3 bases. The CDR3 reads CASSLVPFPTGGYKETQYF. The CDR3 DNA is TGTGCCAGCAGCTTAGTCCCATTCCCGACAGGGGGGTATAAAGAGACCCAGTACTTC.

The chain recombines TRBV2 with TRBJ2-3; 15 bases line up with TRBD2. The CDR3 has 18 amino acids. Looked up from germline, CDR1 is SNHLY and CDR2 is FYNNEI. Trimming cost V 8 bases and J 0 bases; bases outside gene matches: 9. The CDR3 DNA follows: TGTGCCAGCTCATCCCGGGGACTAGCGGGGGGTAGCACAGATACGCAGTATTTT. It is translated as CASSSRGLAGGSTDTQYF.

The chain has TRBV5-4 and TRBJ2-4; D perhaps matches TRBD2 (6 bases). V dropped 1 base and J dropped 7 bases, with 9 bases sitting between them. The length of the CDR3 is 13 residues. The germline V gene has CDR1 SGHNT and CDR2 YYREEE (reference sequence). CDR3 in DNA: TGTGCCAGCAGCTTGCCCGCGGGGAACATTCAGTACTTC. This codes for CASSLPAGNIQYF.

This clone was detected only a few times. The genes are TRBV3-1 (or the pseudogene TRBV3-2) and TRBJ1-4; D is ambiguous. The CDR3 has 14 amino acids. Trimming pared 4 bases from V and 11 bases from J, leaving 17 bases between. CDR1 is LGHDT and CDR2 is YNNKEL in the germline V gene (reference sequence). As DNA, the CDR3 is TGTGCCAGCAGCCGACGGGGAGGATTGGGTAAACTGTTTTTT. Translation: CASSRRGGLGKLFF.

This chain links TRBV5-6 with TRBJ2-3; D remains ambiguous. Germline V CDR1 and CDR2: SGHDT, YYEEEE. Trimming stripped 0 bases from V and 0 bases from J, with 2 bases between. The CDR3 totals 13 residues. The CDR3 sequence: CASSLGSTDTQYF. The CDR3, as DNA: TGTGCCAGCAGCTTGGGAAGCACAGATACGCAGTATTTT.

The CDR3 sequence is CASSDLGGQGYTDTQYF. CDR3 nucleotides: TGTGCCAGCAGTGATCTCGGAGGACAGGGTTACACAGATACGCAGTATTTT. The rearrangement links TRBV28 to TRBJ2-3, with 8 bases identical to TRBD1. CDR1 is MDHEN and CDR2 is SYDVKM in the germline V gene. V gave up 5 bases and J gave up 2 bases; unmatched junction bases: 12. The CDR3 loop spans 17 amino acids.